This TCR beta chain was profiled in a study of CD8 T cells in Susac syndrome. On the study more broadly: Active disease was present in roughly six of the sequenced Susac syndrome patients, whereas roughly 8 of them were in remission.

The RNA, about 0.5 to 1 ug, was put through reverse transcription using random hexamers. Via MiXCR, TCRdb re-called the immunoSEQ multiplex PCR reads, giving one row per CDR3 protein. In the table there are approximately 190,000 distinct CDR3 sequences, just under 95% of which are singletons. The germline V gene has CDR1 DFQATT and CDR2 SNEGSKA (reference sequence). The CDR3 runs 14 residues. The J segment lost 9 bases and the V segment lost 2 bases, leaving 7 bases of the junction unmatched. The specimen sequenced was CD8+ T cells from PBMCs. The rearrangement uses TRBV20-1 and TRBJ2-1; 10 bases map to TRBD2. The clonotype was recovered from a human donor with Susac syndrome. The CDR3 loop is CSARKAGGYGEQFF. CDR3 nucleotide sequence: TGCAGTGCTAGAAAAGCGGGGGGGTATGGTGAGCAGTTCTTC.